Presented here are 5 T cell receptor beta chains from one specimen sequenced in a study of OX40 agonist ivuxolimab in advanced cancers. Only in-frame clones appear in the TCRdb table, and some are missing; sequencing was by immunoSEQ multiplex PCR. The repertoire includes 60,000 to 85,000 clones, around four fifths of them detected once, and around 1.7% sits in the top ten. The input for sequencing was CD4+ or CD8+ T cells sorted from blood, taken in a trial of the OX40 agonist ivuxolimab. The receptor set was obtained from an adult with an advanced solid tumor such as melanoma, head and neck, liver or kidney cancer.

Details on this clone: The sample carries other DNA sequences with the same CDR3. V gene TRBV5-1 combines with J gene TRBJ1-1; D not certain. Germline V gene sequence: CDR1 SGHRS, CDR2 YFSETQ. The V end lost 1 base, the J end lost 1 base, and 5 bases lay between the germline ends. The CDR3 is made up of 13 amino acids. The CDR3 DNA is TGCGCCAGCAGCTTGCTGGGGAACACTGAAGCTTTCTTT. Its translation is CASSLLGNTEAFF.

This chain joins TRBV9 and TRBJ1-1; D possibly corresponds to TRBD1 (5 bases). The CDR3 contains 16 residues. Between the trimmed V and J ends, which lost 2 bases and 4 bases, there was a span of 18 bases. In germline, CDR1 is SGDLS, CDR2 YYNGEE. The CDR3 DNA reads TGTGCCAGCAGCGTGTTGGGGGGACTTGGGAGCACTGAAGCTTTCTTT. It encodes CASSVLGGLGSTEAFF.

The chain has TRBV28 and TRBJ2-7; TRBD1 matches 9 bases. V shed 8 bases and J 1 base; nucleotides not matched to a gene: 9. This CDR3 is 15 amino acids long. CDR1 is MDHEN and CDR2 is SYDVKM in the germline V gene. For the CDR3, the DNA is TGTGCCAGCGGAATCCCGGGACAGGGATCCTACGAGCAGTACTTC. Translated, it gives CASGIPGQGSYEQYF. The full variable domain, completed using reference TRBV28 and TRBJ2-7, is DVKVTQSSRYLVKRTGEKVFLECVQDMDHENMFWYRQDPGLGLRLIYFSYDVKMKEKGDIPEGYSVSREKKERFSLILESASTNQTSMYLCASGIPGQGSYEQYFGPGTRLTVT.

This chain joins TRBV6-5 and TRBJ2-3; D might be TRBD1 (5 bases). The V end was cut by 5 bases, the J end by 14 bases, with 20 bases between. Looked up from germline, CDR1 is MNHEY and CDR2 is SVGAGI. This CDR3 is built from 13 residues. The CDR3 region has the DNA TGTGCCAGCAGTGCTGACAGAGACATCGCCCCGTATTTT. Translating gives CASSADRDIAPYF.

V and J are TRBV7-3 and TRBJ2-3, with D hard to call. CDR1 is SGHTA, CDR2 FQGTGA, per germline. CDR3 size: 14 residues. Trimming left V 5 bases short and J 2 bases short, with 11 bases between. Here the CDR3 DNA reads TGTGCCAGCAGCCGTGGCACCCTCACAGATACGCAGTATTTT. Its protein is CASSRGTLTDTQYF.